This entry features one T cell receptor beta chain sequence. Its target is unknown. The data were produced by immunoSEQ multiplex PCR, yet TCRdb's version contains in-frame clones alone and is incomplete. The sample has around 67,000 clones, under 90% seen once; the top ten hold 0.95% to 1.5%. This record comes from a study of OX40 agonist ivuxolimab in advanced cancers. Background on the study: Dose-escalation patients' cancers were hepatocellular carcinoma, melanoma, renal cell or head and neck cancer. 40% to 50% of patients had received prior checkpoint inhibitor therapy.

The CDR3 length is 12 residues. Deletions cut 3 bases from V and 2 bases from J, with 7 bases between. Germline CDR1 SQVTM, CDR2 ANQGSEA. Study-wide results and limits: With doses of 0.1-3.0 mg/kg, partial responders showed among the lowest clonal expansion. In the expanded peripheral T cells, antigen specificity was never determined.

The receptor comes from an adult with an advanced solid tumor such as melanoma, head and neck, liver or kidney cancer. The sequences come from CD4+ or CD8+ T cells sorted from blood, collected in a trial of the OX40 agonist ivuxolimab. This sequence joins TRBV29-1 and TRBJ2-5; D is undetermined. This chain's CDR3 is CSVDLQQETQYF. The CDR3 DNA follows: TGCAGCGTTGATCTTCAACAAGAGACCCAGTACTTC.